This passage covers 24 T cell receptor beta chains from one sample sequenced in a study of human T cells and chemical hapten exposure. Time point meaning: patch test 2, 6 weeks after DPC sensitization. The treatment denotes: therapeutic diphenylcyclopropenone sensitization with weekly scalp DPC. TCRdb re-analysed the RACE reads in MiXCR, keeping a single row per CDR3 protein. The sample has some 99,000 distinct CDR3 sequences, roughly 10% seen once; the top ten hold approximately 3%. The sequenced sample was whole blood, obtained in connection with sensitization to the hapten diphenylcyclopropenone (DPC). These receptors originate from a woman aged 40 to 55 with alopecia areata. Some clones in this sample may be carry-over from other donors' samples.

This CDR3 reads CASSPRMGTSGANVLTF. CDR3 in DNA: TGTGCCAGCAGTCCGAGGATGGGGACCTCTGGGGCCAACGTCCTGACTTTC. The chain joins TRBV7-2 to TRBJ2-6, with D tentatively TRBD1 or TRBD2 (5 bases each). Per germline, CDR1 SGHTA and CDR2 FQGNSA. CDR3 length: 17 amino acids. V gave up 6 bases and J gave up 0 bases, with 15 bases separating them.

There are many counts of this clonotype. This chain joins TRBV27 and TRBJ1-2; TRBD1 is a possible D gene (6 bases). CDR1 MNHEY and CDR2 SMNVEV come from the germline V gene (reference sequence). The CDR3 consists of 12 residues. Deletions cut 5 bases from V and 7 bases from J, with 11 bases between. The CDR3 nucleotides are TGTGCCAGCAGTACAGGGTTTAGTGGCTACACCTTC. This sequence encodes CASSTGFSGYTF.

The chain carries TRBV11-2 and TRBJ1-1; D is unresolved. Germline loops: CDR1 SGHAT, CDR2 FQNNGV. V was clipped by 6 bases and J by 0 bases, with 5 bases between them. The CDR3 covers 12 residues. CDR3 in DNA: TGTGCCAGCAGGTCCCTGAACACTGAAGCTTTCTTT. This sequence encodes CASRSLNTEAFF.

This clonotype appeared many times. J is TRBJ2-5 and V is TRBV7-8; 7 bases are a match to TRBD1. The germline V gene has CDR1 SGHVS and CDR2 FQNEAQ. V gave up 8 bases and J gave up 3 bases; unmatched junction bases: 3. This CDR3 is 12 amino acids long. CDR3 sequence (DNA): TGTGCCAGCCGGGACAGTGAAGAGACCCAGTACTTC. Translating gives CASRDSEETQYF.

The rearrangement links TRBV7-9 to TRBJ2-6; D is unresolved. The CDR3 extends over 15 amino acids. V gave up 7 bases and J gave up 1 base, with 11 bases separating them. From germline, CDR1 is SEHNR and CDR2 FQNEAQ (reference sequence). The CDR3 loop is CASTFYVSGANVLTF. CDR3 bases: TGTGCCAGCACTTTTTACGTTTCTGGGGCCAACGTCCTGACTTTC.

The chain joins TRBV7-2 to TRBJ1-6; 7 bases are shared with TRBD1. The V and J ends lost 4 bases and 10 bases, in that order; junction bases with no gene match: 4. The CDR3 consists of 13 residues. The germline gives CDR1 SGHTA, CDR2 FQGNSA. The CDR3 sequence is CASSSGGGSPLHF. CDR3 sequence (DNA): TGTGCCAGCAGCTCAGGGGGGGGGTCACCCCTCCACTTT.

This clonotype was detected only a few times. The rearrangement uses TRBV30 and TRBJ1-5; D is perhaps TRBD1 (5 bases). The germline gives CDR1 GTSNPN, CDR2 SVGIG (reference sequence). The CDR3 sequence is 15 residues long. The V and J ends lost 1 base and 0 bases respectively, with 10 bases between them. CDR3 nucleotides: TGTGCCTGGAGTGGAAATACAGGTAGCAATCAGCCCCAGCATTTT. It translates to CAWSGNTGSNQPQHF. The full variable domain, its missing parts supplied by reference TRBV30 and TRBJ1-5, is SQTIHQWPATLVQPVGSPLSLECTVEGTSNPNLYWYRQAAGRGLQLLFYSVGIGQISSEVPQNLSASRPQDRQFILSSKKLLLSDSGFYLCAWSGNTGSNQPQHFGDGTRLSIL.

This clonotype was counted a few times. The rearrangement uses TRBV19 and TRBJ2-5, with 7 nucleotides matching TRBD2. From germline, CDR1 is LNHDA and CDR2 SQIVND (reference sequence). CDR3 length: 15 amino acids. Germline trimming cut 6 bases from V and 5 bases from J; bases unmatched to any gene: 12. In DNA, the CDR3 is TGTGCCAGTAGCCTATCGGGACTAAACGGGGAGACCCAGTACTTC. It specifies CASSLSGLNGETQYF.

This clonotype was seen ten or more times. The V call is TRBV28, the J call TRBJ2-2; either TRBD1 or TRBD2 may fit D (6 bases each). The germline V and J ends were trimmed by 5 bases and 1 base, with 14 bases remaining between them. Germline loops: CDR1 MDHEN, CDR2 SYDVKM. The CDR3 totals 16 residues. The CDR3 reads CASSTRGTRNTGELFF. The CDR3 DNA follows: TGTGCCAGCAGTACCCGGGGGACAAGGAACACCGGGGAGCTGTTTTTT.

This clonotype has only a few counts. This chain connects TRBV20-1 to TRBJ2-5; a possible D gene is TRBD2 (5 bases). Germline CDR1 and CDR2: DFQATT and SNEGSKA (reference sequence). The CDR3 extends over 13 amino acids. Deletions cut 6 bases from V and 5 bases from J, with 16 bases between. The DNA for the CDR3 is TGCAGTGCCGGAGCGGTGACCGGGGAGACCCAGTACTTC. This sequence encodes CSAGAVTGETQYF.

This clonotype was counted at least ten times. The chain employs TRBV6-5 and TRBJ1-1; 8 bases map to TRBD1. CDR1 and CDR2 from the germline V gene are MNHEY and SVGAGI. The CDR3 consists of 15 residues. J lost 1 base, V lost 4 bases, and 5 bases had no gene match. CDR3 protein: CASSFPGTGNTEAFF. DNA of the CDR3: TGTGCCAGCAGTTTCCCCGGGACAGGGAACACTGAAGCTTTCTTT.

The chain recombines TRBV7-2 with TRBJ1-1; D is unresolved. Germline V CDR1 and CDR2: SGHTA, FQGNSA. V gave up 6 bases and J gave up 0 bases, with 8 bases separating them. The CDR3 is made up of 13 amino acids. The CDR3 loop is CASSLIMNTEAFF. The CDR3 bases are TGTGCCAGCAGTCTCATAATGAACACTGAAGCTTTCTTT.

This clonotype was counted at least ten times. The chain has TRBV3-1 and TRBJ1-5; no clear D gene. The CDR3 is made up of 15 amino acids. Germline V CDR1 and CDR2: LGHDT, YNNKEL (reference sequence). Trimming took off 3 bases at V and 9 bases at J, with 18 bases between the two ends. As DNA, the CDR3 is TGTGCCAGCAGCCATGGGTCGACGGATTCGGGGCCCCAGCATTTT. Protein: CASSHGSTDSGPQHF.

This clonotype was found a few times. The CDR3 protein is CASSQDKVGGYYEQYF. CDR3 DNA: TGCGCCAGCAGCCAAGATAAGGTCGGAGGCTACTACGAGCAGTACTTC. The chain carries TRBV4-3 and TRBJ2-7; D might be TRBD2 (5 bases). This CDR3 contains 16 residues. Trimming pared 0 bases from V and 3 bases from J, leaving 15 bases between. The V gene's germline CDR1 is LGHNA and CDR2 YSLEER.

This chain connects TRBV5-1 to TRBJ2-7, with 9 bases fitting TRBD1. After removal of 6 bases from V and 4 bases from J, the junction contained 11 bases not matched to a gene. Germline CDR1 reads SGHRS; CDR2 reads YFSETQ. This CDR3 is built from 15 residues. CDR3 protein: CASTRGDRDVYEQYF. CDR3 sequence (DNA): TGCGCCAGCACCCGGGGGGACAGGGACGTGTACGAGCAGTACTTC. The full variable domain, completed using reference TRBV5-1 and TRBJ2-7, is KAGVTQTPRYLIKTRGQQVTLSCSPISGHRSVSWYQQTPGQGLQFLFEYFSETQRNKGNFPGRFSGRQFSNSRSEMNVSTLELGDSALYLCASTRGDRDVYEQYFGPGTRLTVT.

This clonotype was seen repeatedly, ten times or more. The rearrangement links TRBV29-1 to TRBJ1-1; D ambiguous. Germline CDR1 and CDR2: SQVTM and ANQGSEA. V lost 4 bases and J lost 0, with 12 bases in between. The CDR3 contains 14 residues. The CDR3: CSVVGPGMNTEAFF. The CDR3, as DNA: TGCAGCGTTGTCGGGCCTGGGATGAACACTGAAGCTTTCTTT.

There are a few counts of this clonotype. This sequence joins TRBV27 and TRBJ1-5; a possible D gene is TRBD1 (5 bases). Per germline, CDR1 MNHEY and CDR2 SMNVEV (reference sequence). The CDR3 covers 13 residues. V lost 5 bases, J lost 8 bases, and 13 bases lay in between. CDR3: CASSNERGKPQHF. The CDR3 DNA reads TGTGCCAGCAGTAACGAGAGGGGAAAGCCCCAGCATTTT.

This clonotype has only a few counts. The V call is TRBV3-2, the J call TRBJ2-1; the table calls TRBD2, which could not be checked here. TRBV3-2 is reported as a pseudogene. There are 14 residues in the CDR3. The CDR3 is CASSQKAGPNGQFF. The DNA of the CDR3 is TGTGCCAGCAGCCAAAAAGCGGGGCCCAATGGGCAGTTCTTC.

The chain recombines TRBV29-1 with TRBJ1-1; no reliable D call. With 4 bases removed from V and 1 base from J, the gap between germline ends came to 10 bases. Germline lookup yields CDR1 SQVTM and CDR2 ANQGSEA. The CDR3 sequence is 13 residues long. The CDR3 region is CSVVSLQNTEAFF. Written as DNA, the CDR3 is TGCAGCGTTGTCTCACTCCAGAACACTGAAGCTTTCTTT.

In this sample, this clonotype turned up many times. The CDR3, as DNA: TGTGCCTGGACGTCCCGGGTTTCCTCTGATTCACCCCTCCACTTT. Protein product: CAWTSRVSSDSPLHF. The rearrangement uses TRBV30 and TRBJ1-6; no definite D call. The CDR3 contains 15 residues. Germline-derived CDR1 and CDR2 are GTSNPN and SVGIG (reference sequence). The V gene lost 4 bases and the J gene lost 8 bases, with 18 bases spanning the gap.

This clonotype was detected only a few times. The CDR3 DNA sequence: TGTGCCAGCAGCCAAGCTAGTGAGTGGCAGTTCTTC. Translating it yields CASSQASEWQFF. V gene TRBV4-2 combines with J gene TRBJ2-1; no definite D call. The germline CDR1 and CDR2 sequences are LGHNA and YNFKEQ. The CDR3 is 12 amino acids. V shed 1 base and J shed 12 bases, with 10 bases lying between them.

There are a few counts of this clonotype. The chain has TRBV6-2 or TRBV6-3 and TRBJ1-5; the match to TRBD1 covers 7 bases. The length of the CDR3 is 14 residues. Unmatched junction bases numbered 3, after V lost 0 bases and J lost 7 bases. Germline CDR1 and CDR2: MNHEY and SVGEGT. The CDR3: CASSYSDRAQPQHF. In nucleotides, the CDR3 is TGTGCCAGCAGTTACTCCGACAGGGCGCAGCCCCAGCATTTT.

The chain carries TRBV12-3 or TRBV12-4 and TRBJ1-4; the D gene is possibly TRBD1 (6 bases). CDR3 size: 12 residues. Trimming stripped 5 bases from V and 14 bases from J, with 15 bases between. The CDR3 region is CASSPPQGFLFF. CDR3 nucleotides: TGTGCCAGCAGTCCACCACAGGGATTCCTGTTTTTT.

This clonotype showed up many times. J is TRBJ2-7 and V is TRBV12-3 or TRBV12-4, with a weak D call TRBD2 (5 bases). This CDR3 region has 12 residues. The ends were cut back, 8 bases at V and 2 bases at J, with 10 bases in the middle. The CDR3 reads CASGPGTYEQYF. The CDR3 DNA reads as TGTGCCAGCGGTCCGGGGACCTACGAGCAGTACTTC.